This TCR beta chain emerged from a study of cytomegalovirus exposure and HLA in healthy donors. Overall study findings and caveats: Later analysis reportedly placed an Asian-associated ancestry cluster below the approximately 650-donor mean in N-insertions.

Researchers ran the PCR with 60 Vbeta and 13 Jbeta primers. Clones were read by immunoSEQ multiplex PCR, and TCRdb kept only the in-frame ones, dropping some. Of around 89,000 clones detected, about 74% appear once; the ten largest clones hold about 3%. This clone was detected only a few times. Its matching antigen is unknown. The source is a man in his forties or fifties in good health and CMV-seronegative. The specimen sequenced was PBMCs.

In DNA form, the CDR3 reads TGTGCCAGCTCACTGTCAGGGGAGACCCAGTACTTC. Its protein is CASSLSGETQYF. The V gene is TRBV18, the J gene TRBJ2-5; maybe TRBD1 (5 bases). The V and J ends lost 4 bases and 5 bases respectively, with 8 bases between them. CDR3 size: 12 residues. Germline CDR1 reads KGHSH; CDR2 reads LQKENI.